The entry below gives a single TCR beta chain sequence along with its context. What it binds is unknown. Individual cDNA molecules received unique molecular identifiers. MiXCR was run by TCRdb on the 5' RACE reads, yielding one entry per CDR3 protein. The sample shows tens of thousands of distinct CDR3 sequences, more than 15% of them seen only once. The data were obtained in a study of early T cells in non-severe SARS-CoV-2 infection. Study-wide context: Unpaired chains resulted from sequencing bulk RNA of unsorted whole blood. Study findings and constraints: The VDJdb matching leaned toward anti-spike CD8 responses and overlooked private and CD4 specificities.

V was trimmed by 0 bases and J by 7 bases, leaving 15 bases between them. The CDR3 extends over 15 amino acids. Per germline, CDR1 SGHKS and CDR2 YYEKEE (reference sequence). This sequence joins TRBV5-5 and TRBJ2-3, with TRBD2 as a possible D gene (6 bases). This TCR was recovered from an adult who was a healthcare worker with PCR-confirmed SARS-CoV-2 infection or an uninfected control (not recorded which). Sample: whole blood, taken at baseline. CDR3: CASSLVVVGGNTQYF. The DNA for the CDR3 is TGTGCCAGCAGCTTGGTGGTTGTTGGAGGGAATACGCAGTATTTT.